A single T cell receptor (beta chain) is shown here with its context. The table came from immunoSEQ multiplex PCR; TCRdb's copy has only in-frame clones and leaves some out. Here the sample spans some 20,000 clones, about 90% being singletons. The data derive from a study of OX40 agonist ivuxolimab in advanced cancers. The CDR3 consists of 16 residues. CDR1 and CDR2 (germline): MNHNY, SVGAGI (reference sequence). Trimming cost V 6 bases and J 0 bases, with 15 bases left between them. The sample in question was CD4+ or CD8+ T cells sorted from blood, obtained in a trial of the OX40 agonist ivuxolimab. This chain links TRBV6-6 with TRBJ1-5, with D possibly matching TRBD1 (6 bases). This receptor was taken from an adult with an advanced solid tumor such as melanoma, head and neck, liver or kidney cancer. CDR3 sequence: CASSHQGSYSNQPQHF. CDR3 DNA sequence: TGTGCCAGCAGCCATCAGGGGTCCTATAGCAATCAGCCCCAGCATTTT.